Below are 17 T cell receptor beta chains sequenced from a single sample in a study of blood T cell repertoires in COVID-19. Profiled with immunoSEQ multiplex PCR; TCRdb holds only in-frame clones, not every one. Of about 100,000 clones in the sample, more than 65% were seen once. The sequenced sample was peripheral blood. These receptors all come from a man in his sixties or seventies with active or convalescent COVID-19.

This clone was picked up one time. The chain recombines TRBV6-1 with TRBJ2-3; perhaps TRBD2 as D (5 bases). V lost 3 bases and J 1 base, leaving 20 bases between the germline ends. CDR1 is MNHNS and CDR2 is SASEGT in the germline V gene. The CDR3 runs 18 residues. CDR3 protein: CASSDLGLGSPRTDTQYF. The CDR3 DNA reads as TGTGCCAGCAGTGACTTGGGCCTTGGGAGCCCGCGCACAGATACGCAGTATTTT.

This rearrangement joins TRBV29-1 to TRBJ2-1, with a possible D match to TRBD2 (6 bases). CDR1 and CDR2 from the germline V gene are SQVTM and ANQGSEA. CDR3 length equals 14 residues. V gave up 3 bases and J gave up 2 bases, with 11 bases separating them. This chain's CDR3 is CSVDGGTPYNEQFF. The CDR3 coding sequence is TGCAGCGTTGACGGCGGGACTCCCTACAATGAGCAGTTCTTC.

The chain uses TRBV2 and TRBJ1-1; the D is unclear. Trimming left V 6 bases short and J 3 bases short, with 11 bases between. CDR3 length equals 13 residues. Germline V gives CDR1 SNHLY, CDR2 FYNNEI. CDR3 sequence (DNA): TGTGCCAGCAGGGCTCAGGACTACACTGAAGCTTTCTTT. Its protein is CASRAQDYTEAFF.

The chain recombines TRBV5-1 with TRBJ1-2, with TRBD1 matching 9 bases. This CDR3 is built from 14 residues. Germline loops: CDR1 SGHRS, CDR2 YFSETQ. V shed 5 bases, J shed 4 bases, and the junction held 6 bases outside the gene matches. CDR3 sequence reads: CASRRGQGLYGYTF. The CDR3 coding sequence is TGCGCCAGCAGGCGAGGACAGGGGCTCTATGGCTACACCTTC. Using reference TRBV5-1 and TRBJ1-2 for the parts outside the CDR3, the full variable domain is KAGVTQTPRYLIKTRGQQVTLSCSPISGHRSVSWYQQTPGQGLQFLFEYFSETQRNKGNFPGRFSGRQFSNSRSEMNVSTLELGDSALYLCASRRGQGLYGYTFGSGTRLTVV.

The rearrangement uses TRBV7-8 and TRBJ2-3; 10 bases are shared with TRBD2. Looked up from germline, CDR1 is SGHVS and CDR2 is FQNEAQ. The CDR3 covers 17 residues. V lost 3 bases and J lost 0; bases outside the gene matches: 6. CDR3 sequence (DNA): TGTGCCAGCAGCTTTGGACTAGCGGCCCTTAGCACAGATACGCAGTATTTT. Translated, it gives CASSFGLAALSTDTQYF. The full variable domain, completed using reference TRBV7-8 and TRBJ2-3, is GAGVSQSPRYKVAKRGQDVALRCDPISGHVSLFWYQQALGQGPEFLTYFQNEAQLDKSGLPSDRFFAERPEGSVSTLKIQRTQQEDSAVYLCASSFGLAALSTDTQYFGPGTRLTVL.

The V and J genes are TRBV3-1 (or the pseudogene TRBV3-2) and TRBJ1-4, with 9 positions matching TRBD1. The V gene's germline CDR1 is LGHDT and CDR2 YNNKEL (reference sequence). V lost 4 bases, J lost 7 bases, and 4 bases stayed unmatched. This CDR3 spans 14 amino acids. CDR3 in DNA: TGTGCCAGCAGCCTACGGACAGGGGTTGAAAAACTGTTTTTT. Translating gives CASSLRTGVEKLFF.

This clone was counted a single time. At one of its ends the junction is not consistent with the germline gene, which may arise from a read error. The chain combines TRBV7-7 with TRBJ2-1, with TRBD2 matching 7 bases. The CDR3 loop spans 15 amino acids. Germline CDR1 reads SSHAT; CDR2 reads FNYEAQ (reference sequence). This CDR3 reads CASSLGLAVYNEQFF. In DNA form, the CDR3 reads TGTGCTAGCAGCTTAGGCCTAGCGGTATACAATGAGCAGTTCTTC.

As DNA, the CDR3 is TGTGCCAGCAGTTACAGCCAGAACAGGGACACAGATACGCAGTATTTT. Protein product: CASSYSQNRDTDTQYF. The chain links TRBV6-5 to TRBJ2-3; a possible D gene is TRBD1 (6 bases). The CDR3 loop spans 16 amino acids. Germline V gene lookup returns CDR1 MNHEY and CDR2 SVGAGI. The V end lost 2 bases, the J end lost 2 bases, and 14 bases lay between the germline ends.

The chain employs TRBV6-2 or TRBV6-3 and TRBJ2-1; TRBD2 is a possible D gene (6 bases). The CDR3 loop spans 16 amino acids. V dropped 2 bases and J dropped 7 bases, with 18 bases sitting between them. CDR1 and CDR2 from the germline V gene are MNHEY and SVGEGT. The CDR3 loop is CASSYLKGWGRNEQFF. The CDR3 DNA reads TGTGCCAGCAGTTACCTAAAGGGGTGGGGGAGGAATGAGCAGTTCTTC.

The rearrangement uses TRBV27 and TRBJ1-1, with a tentative D call TRBD1 (5 bases). The CDR3 runs to 15 residues. Trimming cost V 1 base and J 5 bases, with 14 bases left between them. CDR1 is MNHEY and CDR2 is SMNVEV in the germline V gene (reference sequence). For the CDR3, the DNA is TGTGCCAGCAGTTTATTTAGCCAGGGAGGAACTGAAGCTTTCTTT. Encoded protein: CASSLFSQGGTEAFF.

The chain combines TRBV11-1 with TRBJ2-1; 7 positions agree with TRBD1. The J segment lost 3 bases and the V segment lost 5 bases, leaving 4 bases of the junction unmatched. The CDR3 runs 14 residues. The V gene's germline CDR1 is SGHAT and CDR2 FQDESV (reference sequence). The CDR3 reads CASSPRDSYNEQFF. The CDR3 coding sequence is TGTGCCAGCAGCCCACGGGACAGCTACAATGAGCAGTTCTTC.

The chain joins TRBV28 to TRBJ1-2; no firm D call. This CDR3 has 16 amino acids. CDR1 MDHEN and CDR2 SYDVKM come from the germline V gene. The V end lost 6 bases, the J end lost 1 base, and 18 bases lay between the germline ends. The CDR3 nucleotides are TGTGCCAGCAGCCCACTTCCCCGACAAGTTAACTATGGCTACACCTTC. It yields the protein CASSPLPRQVNYGYTF.

The CDR3 region is CASSWPQGGGYEQYF. DNA for the CDR3: TGTGCCAGCAGCTGGCCTCAGGGGGGCGGGTACGAGCAGTACTTC. The rearrangement uses TRBV5-5 and TRBJ2-7, with D possibly being TRBD1 (7 bases). The CDR3 is made up of 15 amino acids. Germline CDR1 reads SGHKS; CDR2 reads YYEKEE (reference sequence). V was cut by 3 bases and J by 4 bases, with 17 bases left in between.

The rearrangement joins TRBV19 to TRBJ2-4, with D tentatively TRBD1 (6 bases). V was trimmed by 5 bases and J by 1 base, leaving 12 bases between them. The CDR3 is 15 amino acids. Germline V lookup: CDR1 LNHDA, CDR2 SQIVND (reference sequence). CDR3 in DNA: TGTGCCAGTAGTGGGGGCGATAGGGCCAAAAACATTCAGTACTTC. Encoded protein: CASSGGDRAKNIQYF.

The CDR3 reads CASSPLPFQNTEAFF. The CDR3 coding sequence is TGCGCCAGCAGTCCCCTACCTTTTCAGAACACTGAAGCTTTCTTT. The chain employs TRBV5-1 and TRBJ1-1; D not certain. The CDR3 is 15 residues long. V was trimmed by 5 bases and J by 1 base, leaving 15 bases between them. Germline CDR1 is SGHRS and CDR2 is YFSETQ.

This clone was recorded a few times. The rearrangement links TRBV28 to TRBJ1-5, with TRBD1 identical over 9 bases. V gave up 0 bases and J gave up 5 bases; unmatched junction bases: 2. CDR3 length equals 15 residues. The germline gives CDR1 MDHEN, CDR2 SYDVKM. The CDR3 DNA reads as TGTGCCAGCAGTTTATGGGGACAGGGAGATCAGCCCCAGCATTTT. It codes for CASSLWGQGDQPQHF.

This chain links TRBV28 with TRBJ1-2, with TRBD1 identical over 9 bases. The CDR3 totals 15 residues. Germline V gives CDR1 MDHEN, CDR2 SYDVKM. The J segment lost 7 bases and the V segment lost 5 bases, leaving 11 bases of the junction unmatched. The CDR3 sequence: CASSVLQGARSGYTF. In nucleotides, the CDR3 is TGTGCCAGCAGTGTTCTACAGGGGGCGCGGTCTGGCTACACCTTC.